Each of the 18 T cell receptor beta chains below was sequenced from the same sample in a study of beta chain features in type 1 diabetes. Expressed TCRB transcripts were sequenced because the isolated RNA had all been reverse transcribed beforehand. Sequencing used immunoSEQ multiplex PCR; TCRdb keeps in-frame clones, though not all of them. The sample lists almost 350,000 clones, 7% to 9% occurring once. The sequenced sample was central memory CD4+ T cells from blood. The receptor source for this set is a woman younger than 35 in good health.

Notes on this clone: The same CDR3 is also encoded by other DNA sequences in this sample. DNA of the CDR3: TGTGCCAGCAGCTTAAGGGACGACCAAGAGACCCAGTACTTC. Residues: CASSLRDDQETQYF. The chain joins TRBV7-8 to TRBJ2-5; D is perhaps TRBD1 or TRBD2 (5 bases each). The ends were cut back, 2 bases at V and 0 bases at J, with 7 bases in the middle. Germline V CDR1 and CDR2: SGHVS, FQNEAQ. The CDR3 loop spans 14 amino acids.

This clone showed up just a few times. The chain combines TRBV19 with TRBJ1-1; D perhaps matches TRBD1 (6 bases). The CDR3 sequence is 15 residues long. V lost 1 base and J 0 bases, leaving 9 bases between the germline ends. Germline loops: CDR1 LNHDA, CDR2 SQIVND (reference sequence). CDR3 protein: CASSIGGHLNTEAFF. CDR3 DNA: TGTGCCAGTAGTATAGGGGGACACTTGAACACTGAAGCTTTCTTT.

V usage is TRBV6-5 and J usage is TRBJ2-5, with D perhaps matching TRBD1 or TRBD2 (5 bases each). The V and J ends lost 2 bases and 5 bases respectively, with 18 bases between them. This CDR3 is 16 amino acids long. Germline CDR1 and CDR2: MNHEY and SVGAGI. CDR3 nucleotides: TGTGCCAGCAGTTACGGAATGGGACCCGGCGGGGAGACCCAGTACTTC. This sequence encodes CASSYGMGPGGETQYF.

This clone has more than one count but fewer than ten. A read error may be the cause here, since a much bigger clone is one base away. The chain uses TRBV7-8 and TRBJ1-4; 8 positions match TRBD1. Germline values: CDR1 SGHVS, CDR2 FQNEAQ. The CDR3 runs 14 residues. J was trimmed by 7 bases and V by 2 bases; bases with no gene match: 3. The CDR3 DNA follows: TGTGCCAGCAGCTTACGACAGGGGTCTGAAAAACTGTTTTTT. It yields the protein CASSLRQGSEKLFF.

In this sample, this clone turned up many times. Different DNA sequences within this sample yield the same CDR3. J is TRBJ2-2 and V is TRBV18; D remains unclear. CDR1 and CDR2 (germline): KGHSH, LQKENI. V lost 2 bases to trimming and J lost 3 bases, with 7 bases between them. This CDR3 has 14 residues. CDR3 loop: CASSPGKDTGELFF. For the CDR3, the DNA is TGTGCCAGCTCACCAGGGAAGGACACCGGGGAGCTGTTTTTT.

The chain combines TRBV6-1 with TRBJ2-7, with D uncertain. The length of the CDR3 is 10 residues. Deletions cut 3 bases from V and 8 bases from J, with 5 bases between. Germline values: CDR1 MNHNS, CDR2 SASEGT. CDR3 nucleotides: TGTGCCAGCAGTGAGGATCAGCAGTACTTC. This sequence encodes CASSEDQQYF.

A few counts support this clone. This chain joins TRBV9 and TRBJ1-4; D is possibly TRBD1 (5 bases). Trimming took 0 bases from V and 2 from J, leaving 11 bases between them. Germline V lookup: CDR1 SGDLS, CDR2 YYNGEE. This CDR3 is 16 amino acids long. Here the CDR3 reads CASSVGEGTTNEKLFF. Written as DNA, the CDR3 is TGTGCCAGCAGCGTAGGCGAAGGGACTACTAATGAAAAACTGTTTTTT.

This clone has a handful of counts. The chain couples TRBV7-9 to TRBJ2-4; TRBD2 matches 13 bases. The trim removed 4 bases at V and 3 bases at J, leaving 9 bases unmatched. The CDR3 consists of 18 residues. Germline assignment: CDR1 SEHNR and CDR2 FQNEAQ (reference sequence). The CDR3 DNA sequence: TGTGCCAGCAGCTCCAGGACTAGCGGGAGTGGCGTCAAAAACATTCAGTACTTC. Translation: CASSSRTSGSGVKNIQYF.

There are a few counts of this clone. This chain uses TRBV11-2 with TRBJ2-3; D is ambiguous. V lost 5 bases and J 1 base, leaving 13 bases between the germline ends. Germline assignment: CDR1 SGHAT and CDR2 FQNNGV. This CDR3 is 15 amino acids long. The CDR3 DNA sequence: TGTGCCAGCAGCCCATTTCCCTTCGGCACAGATACGCAGTATTTT. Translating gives CASSPFPFGTDTQYF.

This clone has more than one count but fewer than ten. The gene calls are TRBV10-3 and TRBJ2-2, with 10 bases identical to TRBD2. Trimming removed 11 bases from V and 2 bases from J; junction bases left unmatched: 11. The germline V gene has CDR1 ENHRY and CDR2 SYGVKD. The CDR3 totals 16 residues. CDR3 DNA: TGTGCCGACACTCCTCAGCGGGAGGGCAACACCGGGGAGCTGTTTTTT. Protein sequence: CADTPQREGNTGELFF.

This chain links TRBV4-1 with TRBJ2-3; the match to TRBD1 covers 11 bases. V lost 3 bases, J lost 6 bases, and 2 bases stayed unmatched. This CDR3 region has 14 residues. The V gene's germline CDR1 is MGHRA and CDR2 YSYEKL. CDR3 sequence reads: CASSQRDRGDTQYF. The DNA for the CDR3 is TGCGCCAGCAGCCAGCGGGACAGGGGGGATACGCAGTATTTT.

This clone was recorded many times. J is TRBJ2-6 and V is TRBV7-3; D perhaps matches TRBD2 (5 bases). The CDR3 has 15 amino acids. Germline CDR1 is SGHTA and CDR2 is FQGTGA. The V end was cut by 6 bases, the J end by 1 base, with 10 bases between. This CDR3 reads CASSGSGSGANVLTF. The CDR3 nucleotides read TGTGCCAGCAGTGGGAGCGGTTCTGGGGCCAACGTCCTGACTTTC. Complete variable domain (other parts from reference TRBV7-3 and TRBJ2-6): GAGVSQTPSNKVTEKGKYVELRCDPISGHTALYWYRQSLGQGPEFLIYFQGTGAADDSGLPNDRFFAVRPEGSVSTLKIQRTERGDSAVYLCASSGSGSGANVLTFGAGSRLTVL.

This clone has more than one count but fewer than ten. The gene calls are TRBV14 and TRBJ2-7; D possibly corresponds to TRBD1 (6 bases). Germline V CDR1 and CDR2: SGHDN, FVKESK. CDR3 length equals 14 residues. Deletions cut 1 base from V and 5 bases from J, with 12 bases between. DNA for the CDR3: TGTGCCAGCAGCCAAGTCAGGGGTCTCGACGAGCAGTACTTC. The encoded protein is CASSQVRGLDEQYF.

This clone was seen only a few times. The CDR3 DNA follows: TGTGCCAGCTCCGTGGCCAGGGTGCCCTACGAGCAGTACTTC. It yields the protein CASSVARVPYEQYF. The chain couples TRBV18 to TRBJ2-7; the D gene is possibly TRBD1 (5 bases). The length of the CDR3 is 14 residues. Germline V gene data show CDR1 as KGHSH and CDR2 as LQKENI. The germline V and J ends were trimmed by 6 bases and 2 bases, with 14 bases remaining between them. Full variable domain (rest looked up from reference TRBV18 and TRBJ2-7): NAGVMQNPRHLVRRRGQEARLRCSPMKGHSHVYWYRQLPEEGLKFMVYLQKENIIDESGMPKERFSAEFPKEGPSILRIQQVVRGDSAAYFCASSVARVPYEQYFGPGTRLTVT.

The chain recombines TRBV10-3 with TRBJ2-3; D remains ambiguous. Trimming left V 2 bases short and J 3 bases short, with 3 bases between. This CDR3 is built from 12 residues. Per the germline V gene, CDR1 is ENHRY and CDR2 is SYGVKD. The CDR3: CAISEKTDTQYF. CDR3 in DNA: TGTGCCATCAGTGAGAAAACAGATACGCAGTATTTT.

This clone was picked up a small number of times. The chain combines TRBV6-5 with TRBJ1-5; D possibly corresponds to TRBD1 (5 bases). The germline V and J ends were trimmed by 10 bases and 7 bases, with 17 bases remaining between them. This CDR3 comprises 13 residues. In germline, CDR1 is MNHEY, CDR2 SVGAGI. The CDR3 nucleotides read TGTGCCACCAAGGGAGGCAAGGGGCAGCCCCAGCATTTT. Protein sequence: CATKGGKGQPQHF.

This chain's CDR3 is CASSLGPNSYEQYF. DNA of the CDR3: TGCGCCAGCAGCTTGGGCCCCAACTCCTACGAGCAGTACTTC. The chain couples TRBV5-1 to TRBJ2-5; D gene uncertain. TRBJ2-7 matches the DNA end more closely, so the J call is doubtful. Germline assignment: CDR1 SGHRS and CDR2 YFSETQ. The CDR3 loop spans 14 amino acids.

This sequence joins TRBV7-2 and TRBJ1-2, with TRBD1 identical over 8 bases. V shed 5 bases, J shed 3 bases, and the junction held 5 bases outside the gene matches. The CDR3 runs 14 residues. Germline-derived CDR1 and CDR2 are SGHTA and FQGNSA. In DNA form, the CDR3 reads TGTGCCAGCAGCAGCGGACAGGGCTACTATGGCTACACCTTC. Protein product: CASSSGQGYYGYTF.